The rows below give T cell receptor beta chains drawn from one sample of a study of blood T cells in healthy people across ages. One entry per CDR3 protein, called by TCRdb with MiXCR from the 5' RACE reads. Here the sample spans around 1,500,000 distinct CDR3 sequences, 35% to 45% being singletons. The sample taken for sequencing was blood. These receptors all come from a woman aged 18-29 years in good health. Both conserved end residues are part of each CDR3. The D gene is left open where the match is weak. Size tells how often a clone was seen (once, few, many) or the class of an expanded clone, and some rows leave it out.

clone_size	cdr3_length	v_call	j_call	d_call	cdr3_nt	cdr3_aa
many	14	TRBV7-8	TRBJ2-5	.	TGTGCCAGCAGCTTAGGGGGCTTCCAAGAGACCCAGTACTTC	CASSLGGFQETQYF
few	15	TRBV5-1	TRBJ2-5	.	TGCGCCAGCAGCTTGGGGGGTCGAGAGAAAGAGACCCAGTACTTC	CASSLGGREKETQYF
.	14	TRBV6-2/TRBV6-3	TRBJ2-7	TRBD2	TGTGCCAGCAATCCTAGCGGGAGCTGGTACGAGCAGTACTTC	CASNPSGSWYEQYF
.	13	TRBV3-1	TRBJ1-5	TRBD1	TGTGCCAGCAGTCACGGGACAGATCAGCCCCAGCATTTT	CASSHGTDQPQHF
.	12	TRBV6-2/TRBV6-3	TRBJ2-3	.	TGTGCCAGCAGAACATTCGGAAATACGCAGTATTTT	CASRTFGNTQYF
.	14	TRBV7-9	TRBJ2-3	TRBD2	TGTGCCAGCAGCACTAGCGGGAGTTCGGATACGCAGTATTTT	CASSTSGSSDTQYF
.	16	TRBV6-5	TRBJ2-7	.	TGTGCCAGCAGTTCTACAACCGGGACACCAAGGGACGAGCAGTACTTC	CASSSTTGTPRDEQYF
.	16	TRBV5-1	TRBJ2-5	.	TGCGCCAGCAGCTCGGGAGGGACAGAAGTTCAAGAGACCCAGTACTTC	CASSSGGTEVQETQYF
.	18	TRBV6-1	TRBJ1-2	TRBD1	TGTGCCAGCAGCCCCAACATGAAAGCCGGGACAGGGGGTCGTGGCTACACCTTC	CASSPNMKAGTGGRGYTF
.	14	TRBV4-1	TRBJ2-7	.	TGCGCCAGCAACACGGACCTCCCCGACAATGAGCAGTACTTC	CASNTDLPDNEQYF
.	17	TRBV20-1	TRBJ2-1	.	TGCAGTGCTAGAGGACAGGAGGTAGCCATCCTTTACAATGAGCAGTTCTTC	CSARGQEVAILYNEQFF
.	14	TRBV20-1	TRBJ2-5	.	TGCAGTGCTAGAGATCCGAGTGACCAGAAGACCCAGTACTTC	CSARDPSDQKTQYF
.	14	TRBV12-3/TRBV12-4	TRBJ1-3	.	TGTGCCAGCAGCTCCGCTGGGATTGGAAACACCATATATTTT	CASSSAGIGNTIYF
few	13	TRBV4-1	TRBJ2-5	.	TGCGCCAGCAGCCAAGTGTTAATGGAGACCCAGTACTTC	CASSQVLMETQYF
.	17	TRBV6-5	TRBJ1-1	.	TGTGCCAGCGGTTACTCCGGTCCGGGACAAAGGAGGACTGAAGCTTTCTTT	CASGYSGPGQRRTEAFF
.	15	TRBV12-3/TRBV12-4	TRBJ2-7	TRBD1	TGTGCCAGCAGTGCGGACAGGGGGATTCAATACGAGCAGTACTTC	CASSADRGIQYEQYF
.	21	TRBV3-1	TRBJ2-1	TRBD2	TGTGCCAGCAGCCAAAGGCCCCGGACTAGCGGGAGGGCTTATAGTAGAAATGAGCAGTTCTTC	CASSQRPRTSGRAYSRNEQFF
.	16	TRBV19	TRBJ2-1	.	TGTGCCAGTAGTATAGAGACGGGGAGAAGTAAGGTTGAGCAGTTCTTC	CASSIETGRSKVEQFF
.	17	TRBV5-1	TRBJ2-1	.	TGCGCCAGCAGCGCCTCCCCCGGGGGCGGAAAGTACAATGAGCAGTTCTTC	CASSASPGGGKYNEQFF
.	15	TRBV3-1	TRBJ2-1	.	TGTGCCAGCAGCCAGTCGGGGGACTCCTACAATGAGCAGTTCTTC	CASSQSGDSYNEQFF
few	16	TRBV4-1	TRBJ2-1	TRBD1	TGCGCCAGCAGCCCGCGGGCCAGGGGGTGGGGCAGTGAGCAGTTCTTC	CASSPRARGWGSEQFF
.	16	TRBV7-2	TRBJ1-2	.	TGTGCCAGCAGCACACGGTCGAACCCTACTGACTATGGCCACACCTTC	CASSTRSNPTDYGHTF
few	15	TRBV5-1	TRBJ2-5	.	TGCGCCAGCTATGGGCCGGCCGGGTCCCACGAGACCCAGTACTTC	CASYGPAGSHETQYF
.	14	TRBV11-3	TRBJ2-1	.	TGTGCCAGCAGCCTGATGGAGGGCTACAATGAGCAGTTCTTC	CASSLMEGYNEQFF
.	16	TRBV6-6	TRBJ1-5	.	TGTGCCAGCAGTTACCCTGACACCTTTAGCAATCAGCCCCAGCATTTT	CASSYPDTFSNQPQHF
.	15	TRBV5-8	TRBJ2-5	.	TGTGCCAGCAGCTTGACGGTTACCCGATTCAATGAGCAGTACTTC	CASSLTVTRFNEQYF
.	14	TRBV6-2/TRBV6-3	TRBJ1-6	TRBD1	TGTGCCAGCAGTTATGACAGGGGGAATACTCCCCTCCACTTT	CASSYDRGNTPLHF
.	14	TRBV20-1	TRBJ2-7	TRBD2	TGCAGTGCTAGACTAGCGGGGGGACTCTACGAGCAGTACTTC	CSARLAGGLYEQYF
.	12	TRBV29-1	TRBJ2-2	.	TGCAGCGTTGTGGTTTCAGCCGGGGAGCTGTTTTTT	CSVVVSAGELFF
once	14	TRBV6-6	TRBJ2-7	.	TGTGCCAGCAGTTACCAGCTACCTAGGGCCGAGCAGTACTTC	CASSYQLPRAEQYF
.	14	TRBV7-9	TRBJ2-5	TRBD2	TGTGCCAGCAGCTTCGCAACGGGGGGAGAGACCCAGTACTTC	CASSFATGGETQYF
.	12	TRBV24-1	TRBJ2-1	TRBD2	TGTGCCACCAGTGACAGCGGGACTGAGCAGTTCTTC	CATSDSGTEQFF
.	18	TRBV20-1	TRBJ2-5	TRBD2	TGCAGTGCTAGAGATTCCCCTCCGGAGCGGGGGTACCAAGAGACCCAGTACTTC	CSARDSPPERGYQETQYF
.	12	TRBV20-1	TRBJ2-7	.	TGCAGTGCTAGTAGTCGGGGCTACGAGCAGTACTTC	CSASSRGYEQYF
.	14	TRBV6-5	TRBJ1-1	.	TGTGCCAGCAGTTACGGACAGTCTATCACTGAAGCTTTCTTT	CASSYGQSITEAFF
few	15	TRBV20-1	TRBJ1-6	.	TGCAGTGCTACTGGGACGCCCCTGGGGAATTCACCCCTCCACTTT	CSATGTPLGNSPLHF
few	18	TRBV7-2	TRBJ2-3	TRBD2	TGTGCCAGCAGCTTAGCGGGACTAGCGGGGGGCCCCACAGATACGCAGTATTTT	CASSLAGLAGGPTDTQYF
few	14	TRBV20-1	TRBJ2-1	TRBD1	TGCAGTGCTGGAGACAGGGGGCGCGGCAATGAGCAGTTCTTC	CSAGDRGRGNEQFF
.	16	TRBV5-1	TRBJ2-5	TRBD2	TGCGCCAGCAGCAGAGGGCGGACTAGCCTCCAAGAGACCCAGTACTTC	CASSRGRTSLQETQYF
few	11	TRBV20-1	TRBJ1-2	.	TGCAGTGCTAGCCACGGGTATGGCTACACCTTC	CSASHGYGYTF
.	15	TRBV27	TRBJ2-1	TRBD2	TGTGCCAGCAGTTTATCGGGCGGGGGGCCTTATGAGCAGTTCTTC	CASSLSGGGPYEQFF
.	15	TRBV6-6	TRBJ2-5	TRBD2	TGTGCCAGCAGTTACTCGGGCGGGAGGGTCGATGAGCAGTACTTC	CASSYSGGRVDEQYF
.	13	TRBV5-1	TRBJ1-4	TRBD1	TGCGCCAGCAGCGCGACAGGGAATGAAAAACTGTTTTTT	CASSATGNEKLFF
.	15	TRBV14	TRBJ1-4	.	TGTGCCAGCAGCCCGCCGGGCCTCGGGAATGAAAAACTGTTTTTT	CASSPPGLGNEKLFF
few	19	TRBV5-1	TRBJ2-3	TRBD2	TGCGCCAGCAGCTCCACCTTTGGACTAGCGGGAGGTAGCACAGATACGCAGTATTTT	CASSSTFGLAGGSTDTQYF
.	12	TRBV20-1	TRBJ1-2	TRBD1	TGCAGTGCTAAACAGGGGGCGAGTGGCTACACCTTC	CSAKQGASGYTF
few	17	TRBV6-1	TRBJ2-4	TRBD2	TGTGCCAGCAGTGAGATTAGCGGGGGGCTAGCCAAAAACATTCAGTACTTC	CASSEISGGLAKNIQYF
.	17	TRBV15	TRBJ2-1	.	TGTGCCACCAGCAGAGAATCGGCAAACCTCTCCTACAATGAGCAGTTCTTC	CATSRESANLSYNEQFF
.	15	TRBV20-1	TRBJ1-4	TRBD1	TGCAGTGCTAGTAACCCGGGACAGGGTAATGAAAAACTGTTTTTT	CSASNPGQGNEKLFF
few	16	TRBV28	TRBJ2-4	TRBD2	TGTGCCAGCAGGACTAGCGGGAGTCGGGGCAAAAACATTCAGTACTTC	CASRTSGSRGKNIQYF